These T cell receptor beta chains were read from a single sample in a study of T cell responses to AZD1222 COVID-19 vaccine. Assay: immunoSEQ multiplex PCR; the TCRdb copy retains only in-frame clones and omits some. The data show 150,000 or so clones, about 91% seen once. Here the sequenced sample was peripheral blood, taken on day 0 of AZD1222 vaccination. Source of these receptors: an adult in good health. CDR3s include the opening cysteine and the closing phenylalanine or tryptophan. The D gene is left open where the match is weak. Clone size is not always given. Where it is, it says once, few, many or a class for expanded clones.

TRBV28	TRBJ2-7	.	TRBD1	TGTGCCAGCAGAGCCGGGACAGGGGCCTACGAGCAGTACTTC	CASRAGTGAYEQYF
TRBV12-3/TRBV12-4	TRBJ1-4	.	.	TGTGCCAGCAGCGGGACCGACAATGAAAAACTGTTTTTT	CASSGTDNEKLFF
TRBV18	TRBJ2-7	.	TRBD2	TGTGCCAGCTCACCACCGGGGGATAGCGCGGGAGGAGGAAACGAGCAGTACTTC	CASSPPGDSAGGGNEQYF
TRBV4-1	TRBJ2-2	.	TRBD2	TGCGCCAGCAGCCAGGAGGGGCCGAGACTAGCGGGCCTAAACACCGGGGAGCTGTTTTTT	CASSQEGPRLAGLNTGELFF
TRBV28	TRBJ2-7	.	TRBD2	TGTGCCAGCACCCCCGGATTAGCGGGAGGAGCCTACGAGCAGTACTTC	CASTPGLAGGAYEQYF
TRBV18	TRBJ2-2	.	.	TGTGCCAGCTCACCACTAGACACCGGGGAGCTGTTTTTT	CASSPLDTGELFF
TRBV12-3/TRBV12-4	TRBJ2-2	.	.	TGTGCCAGCAGCGGTAGTCCCGGGGAGCTGTTTTTT	CASSGSPGELFF
TRBV7-8	TRBJ2-2	.	.	TGTGCCACTCGACGTGGGGCCACCGGGGAGCTGTTTTTT	CATRRGATGELFF
TRBV19	TRBJ2-2	.	TRBD2	TGTGCCAGTAGTGTGGGACTAGCGGGGGGCGCGAACACCGGGGAGCTGTTTTTT	CASSVGLAGGANTGELFF
TRBV28	TRBJ2-5	.	.	TGTGCCAGCAGCCCGGGTCTCCAAGAGACCCAGTACTTC	CASSPGLQETQYF
TRBV27	TRBJ2-2	.	TRBD1	TGTGCCAGCACCCTGACAGGGGTTCGCACCGGGGAGCTGTTTTTT	CASTLTGVRTGELFF
TRBV7-8	TRBJ1-6	.	.	TGTGCCAGCAGCTTAGACGTTGGTTCACCCCTCCACTTT	CASSLDVGSPLHF
TRBV10-1	TRBJ1-5	.	.	TGCGCCAGCAGTGAGTCGTGGGACCAGCCCCAGCATTTT	CASSESWDQPQHF
TRBV19	TRBJ2-1	once	TRBD1	TGTGCCGCCTCACCCGGACAGGGGGCTCTGAATGAGCAGTTCTTC	CAASPGQGALNEQFF
TRBV7-2	TRBJ1-6	.	TRBD1	TGTGCCAGCAGCCTTGGAGACAGGGCTTCACCCCTCCACTTT	CASSLGDRASPLHF
TRBV2	TRBJ2-3	once	TRBD2	TGTGCCAGCATCAACGAGCGGGGGGTTGTAGATACGCAGTATTTT	CASINERGVVDTQYF
TRBV5-4	TRBJ2-2	.	.	TGTGCCAGCAGCGGGGGCTCCACCGGGGAGCTGTTTTTT	CASSGGSTGELFF
TRBV4-1	TRBJ1-2	.	.	TGCGCCAGCAGCCAAGATAGGGGGGCGGACTATGGCTACACCTTC	CASSQDRGADYGYTF
TRBV28	TRBJ1-6	.	.	TGTGCCAGCAGCCCCCCGGGGGTCGCACCCCTCCACTTT	CASSPPGVAPLHF
TRBV5-1	TRBJ1-6	.	.	TGCGCCAGCAGCTACGACGGGGATTCTAATTCACCCCTCCACTTT	CASSYDGDSNSPLHF
TRBV6-5	TRBJ1-2	.	.	TGTGCCAGCAGCTCGGACTGGACAGACGGCTACACCTTC	CASSSDWTDGYTF
TRBV19	TRBJ2-1	.	.	TGTGCCACCAATCAGGGGGGGGAATACAATGAGCAGTTCTTC	CATNQGGEYNEQFF
TRBV3-1/TRBV3-2	TRBJ2-7	.	.	TGTGCCAGCAGCCAAGAAAGGGGACGAGCGTGCTTC	CASSQERGRACF
TRBV30	TRBJ2-7	.	TRBD2	TGTGCCTGGACCAGACTAGCGTCCGAGCAGTACTTC	CAWTRLASEQYF
TRBV3-1/TRBV3-2	TRBJ2-2	.	TRBD1	TGTGCCAGCAGCCAGTCAGGGGGTACCGGGGAGCTGTTTTTT	CASSQSGGTGELFF
TRBV7-2	TRBJ2-7	.	.	TGTGCCAGCAGCTCAGTAGCGGACTCCTACGAGCAGTACTTC	CASSSVADSYEQYF
TRBV6-5	TRBJ1-2	.	.	TGTGCCAGCAGTACAGGGTTGCCGGCTAACTATGGCTACACCTTC	CASSTGLPANYGYTF
TRBV24-1	TRBJ2-2	.	TRBD1	TGTGCCACCAGTGATTTGGCAGGGGACAGCCCCGGGGAGCTGTTTTTT	CATSDLAGDSPGELFF
TRBV14	TRBJ1-1	.	.	TGTGCCAGCAGCCCTCCGTATAGGAACACTGAAGCTTTCTTT	CASSPPYRNTEAFF
TRBV6-4	TRBJ2-1	once	TRBD2	TGTGCCAGCGCTAGCGGGAGCCAATCCTACAATGAGCAGTTCTTC	CASASGSQSYNEQFF
TRBV3-1/TRBV3-2	TRBJ1-2	.	.	TGTGCCAGCAGCTCCGTAGGGGGGCATGGCTACACCTTC	CASSSVGGHGYTF
TRBV4-1	TRBJ2-7	.	TRBD2	TGCGCCAGCAGCCAAGATCGGAGGGCGGGGGAATCCTACGAGCAGTACTTC	CASSQDRRAGESYEQYF
TRBV18	TRBJ2-7	few	.	TGTGCCAGCTCACCCGGGGGCTCCTACGAGCAGTACTTC	CASSPGGSYEQYF
TRBV28	TRBJ2-7	.	.	TGTGCCAGCAGTTTAGACGGCTACGAGCAGTACTTC	CASSLDGYEQYF
TRBV2	TRBJ2-1	.	.	TGTGCCAGCAGCCTCACCTACAATGAGCAGTTCTTC	CASSLTYNEQFF
TRBV28	TRBJ2-2	.	.	TGTGCCAGTTTAGGGGCGAACACCGGGGAGCTGTTTTTT	CASLGANTGELFF
TRBV19	TRBJ1-1	.	.	TGTGCCAGTAGTATAAGGAGACAGACTGAAGCTTTCTTT	CASSIRRQTEAFF
TRBV3-1/TRBV3-2	TRBJ2-3	.	.	TGTGCCAGCAGCCTCAGGGGACCACAGGGTAGCACAGATACGCAGTATTTT	CASSLRGPQGSTDTQYF
TRBV19	TRBJ2-7	.	TRBD2	TGTGCCAGTAGTAGTGGGCAGGGACTAGCAACCTACGAGCAGTACTTC	CASSSGQGLATYEQYF
TRBV4-1	TRBJ1-2	.	TRBD1	TGCGCCAGCAGCCCACGAGGACAGGGGGCCCGGGGCTACACCTTC	CASSPRGQGARGYTF
TRBV27	TRBJ1-5	once	.	TGTGCCAGCAGGAAACTTGGGGGGGGTATCGATCAGCCCCAGCATTTT	CASRKLGGGIDQPQHF
TRBV7-9	TRBJ1-6	.	.	TGTGCCAGCAGCTTAAAAGGGGAATATAATTCACCCCTCCACTTT	CASSLKGEYNSPLHF
TRBV9	TRBJ2-1	.	TRBD2	TGTGCCAGCAGCGTAGTAACGGGAGGGCACAATGAGCAGTTCTTC	CASSVVTGGHNEQFF
TRBV19	TRBJ1-1	.	TRBD1	TGTGCCAGTAGTATAGGACAGGGCAATACTGAAGCTTTCTTT	CASSIGQGNTEAFF
TRBV10-3	TRBJ1-1	.	.	TGTGCAATCACGGGGGGAGGGTCTGAAGCTTTCTTT	CAITGGGSEAFF
TRBV19	TRBJ1-6	few	.	TGTGCCAGTATTGGGGCAGGGAATTCGCAACCCCTCCACTTT	CASIGAGNSQPLHF
TRBV13	TRBJ1-4	once	.	TGTGCCAGCAGCTTGAGGGGGGCCCCTGAAAAACTGTTTTTT	CASSLRGAPEKLFF
TRBV24-1	TRBJ2-3	.	.	TGTGCCACCAGGGGACCCGTAGCAGATACGCAGTATTTT	CATRGPVADTQYF
TRBV11-3	TRBJ2-2	.	.	TGTGCCAGCCAAAAGGTCACCGGGGAGCTGTTTTTT	CASQKVTGELFF
TRBV28	TRBJ2-7	.	.	TGTGCCAGCAGTTTTAGGGACAACTCCTACGAGCAGTACTTC	CASSFRDNSYEQYF
TRBV2	TRBJ1-1	.	TRBD1	TGTGCCAGCACCAAGACAGGGGGCATAACTGAAGCTTTCTTT	CASTKTGGITEAFF
TRBV9	TRBJ2-7	.	TRBD1	TGTGCCAGCTCCACAGGGGACCCCTACGAGCAGTACTTC	CASSTGDPYEQYF
TRBV5-4	TRBJ2-5	.	.	TGTGCCAGCAGCACTGCTTCGGTTCAAGAGACCCAGTACTTC	CASSTASVQETQYF